Below are 6 T cell receptor beta chains sequenced from a single sample in a study of blood T cell repertoires in COVID-19. The method was immunoSEQ multiplex PCR; TCRdb's version includes in-frame clones alone and lacks a portion of them. Counted here are 85,000 to 90,000 clones, about 83% occurring once; the ten biggest clones make up about 25%. The source material was peripheral blood. Receptors originate from a human donor in a cohort sampled during active COVID-19.

The chain is built from TRBV14 and TRBJ1-2, with TRBD1 matching over 7 bases. This CDR3 has 13 amino acids. Germline values: CDR1 SGHDN, CDR2 FVKESK. The ends lost 4 bases at V and 8 bases at J; junction bases unmatched: 7. Here the CDR3 reads CASSRDRVGGYTF. Here the CDR3 DNA reads TGTGCCAGCAGCCGAGACAGGGTGGGCGGCTACACCTTC.

The rearrangement links TRBV30 to TRBJ2-7; D perhaps matches TRBD1 (6 bases). Trimming removed 3 bases at V and 5 bases at J, with 17 bases between. CDR1 and CDR2 (germline): GTSNPN, SVGIG (reference sequence). The CDR3 length is 14 residues. CDR3 nucleotide sequence: TGTGCCTGGAGCAGGGGCACGGCGTGGGACGAGCAGTACTTC. Protein sequence: CAWSRGTAWDEQYF.

The chain uses TRBV19 and TRBJ2-3; no clear D gene. The ends were cut back, 6 bases at V and 5 bases at J, with 6 bases in the middle. CDR1 and CDR2 from the germline V gene are LNHDA and SQIVND (reference sequence). The CDR3 is 11 residues long. CDR3 protein: CASRIGDTQYF. As DNA, the CDR3 is TGTGCCAGTAGAATCGGAGATACGCAGTATTTT.

The chain combines TRBV7-2 with TRBJ2-3; TRBD2 is a possible D gene (7 bases). The germline V and J ends were trimmed by 4 bases and 5 bases, with 19 bases remaining between them. This CDR3 contains 16 residues. Per germline, CDR1 SGHTA and CDR2 FQGNSA. As DNA, the CDR3 is TGTGCCAGCAGCTCAGGAGGGGGGGGGCTGGTAGATACGCAGTATTTT. This translates into CASSSGGGGLVDTQYF.

A few counts support this clone. The chain joins TRBV6-2 or TRBV6-3 to TRBJ2-7; 8 bases fit TRBD1. CDR3 length: 16 amino acids. Germline assignment: CDR1 MNHEY and CDR2 SVGEGT. The trim removed 0 bases at V and 2 bases at J, leaving 6 bases unmatched. The CDR3 DNA follows: TGTGCCAGCAGTTACTCGATGGACAGGGCCACCTACGAGCAGTACTTC. It translates to CASSYSMDRATYEQYF.

As regards this clone: At one end, the junction sequence differs from germline, possibly due to a read error. This chain connects TRBV20-1 to TRBJ1-1, with D perhaps TRBD1 (5 bases). Germline V gene data show CDR1 as DFQATT and CDR2 as SNEGSKA (reference sequence). CDR3 length: 10 amino acids. CDR3 sequence reads: CSTRGGQAFF. In DNA form, the CDR3 reads TGCAGTACTAGGGGAGGGCAAGCTTTCTTT.